Presented here are 24 T cell receptor beta chains from one specimen sequenced in a study of T-cell reconstitution after alpha-beta-depleted transplantation in children. The library targeted TCRbeta and was prepared with unique molecular identifiers. TCRdb independently ran MiXCR on the PCR reads; one entry per CDR3 protein. In the table there are about 610,000 distinct CDR3 sequences, roughly 10% of which are singletons. The starting material was PBMCs from the stem cell graft donor, obtained from the stem cell graft. Receptors originate from a human donor who donated a stem cell graft to a child with acute myeloid leukemia.

J is TRBJ2-1 and V is TRBV20-1; 11 bases align to TRBD2. J gave up 6 bases and V 5 bases, and 9 bases lay outside the gene matches. Germline V gene data show CDR1 as DFQATT and CDR2 as SNEGSKA (reference sequence). The CDR3 extends over 15 amino acids. The CDR3 sequence is CSAFQTSGTANEQFF. The CDR3 bases are TGCAGTGCTTTTCAGACTAGCGGGACCGCCAATGAGCAGTTCTTC.

V and J are TRBV4-2 and TRBJ1-1; TRBD1 agrees at 8 bases. The CDR3 extends over 16 amino acids. Per the germline V gene, CDR1 is LGHNA and CDR2 is YNFKEQ. J gave up 6 bases and V 4 bases, and 13 bases lay outside the gene matches. The chain's CDR3 is CASSPGTGCYMAEAFF. CDR3 in DNA: TGTGCCAGCAGCCCCGGGACAGGCTGCTATATGGCTGAAGCTTTCTTT.

At least ten counts were recorded for this clonotype. This CDR3 reads CASSYSMVRALSNQPQHF. The CDR3 DNA reads as TGTGCCAGCAGTTACTCGATGGTCAGGGCTTTAAGCAATCAGCCCCAGCATTTT. The chain carries TRBV6-5 and TRBJ1-5; D perhaps matches TRBD1 (5 bases). Trimming cost V 0 bases and J 1 base, with 16 bases left between them. Germline V gives CDR1 MNHEY, CDR2 SVGAGI. This CDR3 has 18 residues.

The genes are TRBV6-1 and TRBJ2-7; TRBD2 matches at 10 bases. Germline values: CDR1 MNHNS, CDR2 SASEGT. V gave up 5 bases and J gave up 5 bases; unmatched junction bases: 9. The CDR3 loop spans 15 amino acids. DNA for the CDR3: TGTGCCAGCAGTCAGGCTAGCGGGGGAGTCAACGAGCAGTACTTC. Translated: CASSQASGGVNEQYF.

This clonotype was seen a few times. The chain combines TRBV3-1 with TRBJ1-1; D is undetermined. CDR1 is LGHDT and CDR2 is YNNKEL in the germline V gene (reference sequence). Trimming took 3 bases from V and 1 from J, leaving 9 bases between them. CDR3 length equals 14 residues. The CDR3 region is CASSQEASNTEAFF. The CDR3, as DNA: TGTGCCAGCAGCCAGGAAGCTTCGAACACTGAAGCTTTCTTT.

This clonotype showed up many times. The chain is built from TRBV6-5 and TRBJ2-7; D possibly corresponds to TRBD2 (6 bases). CDR1 is MNHEY, CDR2 SVGAGI, per germline. The CDR3 totals 15 residues. The V gene lost 2 bases and the J gene lost 4 bases, with 15 bases spanning the gap. The CDR3 loop is CASSYVGSRGYEQYF. The DNA for the CDR3 is TGTGCCAGCAGTTACGTTGGGAGCCGGGGGTACGAGCAGTACTTC.

At least ten counts were recorded for this clonotype. The chain is built from TRBV7-2 and TRBJ2-7; 9 nucleotides line up with TRBD2. V lost 4 bases, J lost 7 bases, and 11 bases stayed unmatched. Germline V CDR1 and CDR2: SGHTA, FQGNSA. The length of the CDR3 is 15 residues. As DNA, the CDR3 is TGTGCCAGCAGCTCCGGGACTAGCTTTGTGGTTGAGCAGTACTTC. Translated: CASSSGTSFVVEQYF.

This clonotype was recorded a few times. V gene TRBV20-1 combines with J gene TRBJ1-1, with TRBD1 as a possible D gene (5 bases). Germline V lookup: CDR1 DFQATT, CDR2 SNEGSKA (reference sequence). The CDR3 sequence is 13 residues long. V dropped 2 bases and J dropped 4 bases, with 11 bases sitting between them. The chain's CDR3 is CSARKPGGTEAFF. The CDR3 coding sequence is TGCAGTGCTAGAAAACCGGGGGGCACTGAAGCTTTCTTT.

The table lists this clonotype with many counts. V gene TRBV12-3 or TRBV12-4 combines with J gene TRBJ2-4; TRBD1 matches at 7 bases. This CDR3 is 10 amino acids long. The V segment lost 11 bases and the J segment 13 bases; nucleotides outside the gene matches: 8. CDR3 DNA sequence: TGTGCCTTTGGAGGACAGGCACAGTACTTC. This codes for CAFGGQAQYF.

The rearrangement links TRBV6-1 to TRBJ2-7; D possibly corresponds to TRBD2 (6 bases). CDR1 and CDR2 (germline): MNHNS, SASEGT. The V end was cut by 6 bases, the J end by 1 base, with 19 bases between. The CDR3 runs to 16 residues. Here the CDR3 DNA reads TGTGCCAGCAGCCGAATTACGGGACTTCCTTCCTACGAGCAGTACTTC. Its translation is CASSRITGLPSYEQYF.

This clonotype has ten or more counts. The chain is built from TRBV20-1 and TRBJ2-1; unclear D gene. CDR1 is DFQATT, CDR2 SNEGSKA, per germline (reference sequence). This CDR3 is 13 amino acids long. Deletions cut 0 bases from V and 10 bases from J, with 13 bases between. CDR3 sequence: CSAREMGSLEQFF. CDR3 coding DNA: TGCAGTGCTAGAGAGATGGGAAGTCTGGAGCAGTTCTTC.

This chain connects TRBV29-1 to TRBJ2-7, with D unresolved. The CDR3 consists of 12 residues. The germline V gene has CDR1 SQVTM and CDR2 ANQGSEA. V gave up 5 bases and J gave up 0 bases, with 8 bases separating them. The chain's CDR3 is CSVKATSYEQYF. CDR3 bases: TGCAGCGTTAAAGCCACCTCCTACGAGCAGTACTTC.

In this sample, this clonotype turned up a few times. The V call is TRBV12-3 or TRBV12-4, the J call TRBJ2-4; D could derive from TRBD1 or TRBD2 (5 bases each). V was clipped by 3 bases and J by 6 bases, with 12 bases between them. The CDR3 is 14 amino acids. CDR3 protein: CASSFWGTVNIQYF. CDR3 coding DNA: TGTGCCAGCAGTTTCTGGGGGACGGTAAACATTCAGTACTTC.

This clonotype has ten or more counts. This chain joins TRBV7-2 and TRBJ2-7, with D unclear. Per germline, CDR1 SGHTA and CDR2 FQGNSA. The CDR3 contains 14 residues. V lost 5 bases and J lost 5, with 16 bases in between. This chain's CDR3 is CASSREYSVDEQYF. In DNA, the CDR3 is TGTGCCAGCAGCAGAGAATACTCCGTCGACGAGCAGTACTTC.

This chain uses TRBV10-3 with TRBJ2-7; D is perhaps TRBD1 or TRBD2 (5 bases each). CDR1 is ENHRY, CDR2 SYGVKD, per germline. The length of the CDR3 is 12 residues. Trimming removed 3 bases from V and 9 bases from J, with 12 bases in between. This CDR3 is CAISESTGGQYF. The DNA of the CDR3 is TGTGCCATCAGTGAATCCACAGGAGGGCAGTACTTC.

Remarks on this clonotype: A read error may produce the germline difference seen at one junction end. The rearrangement joins TRBV7-7 to TRBJ2-1, with no clear D. CDR3 length: 13 residues. Germline-derived CDR1 and CDR2 are SSHAT and FNYEAQ (reference sequence). The CDR3 DNA sequence: TGTGCTAGCAGCCACGACTCCTACAATGAGCAGTTCTTC. Its protein is CASSHDSYNEQFF.

As for this clonotype: This likely comes from a read error, as the CDR3 has no conserved phenylalanine or tryptophan at its end. The chain links TRBV18 to TRBJ2-1; 8 bases line up with TRBD2. The junction had 8 bases not matched to a gene; V was cut back by 0 bases and J by 7 bases. CDR1 KGHSH and CDR2 LQKENI come from the germline V gene. This CDR3 is 16 amino acids long. The CDR3 DNA sequence: TGTGCCAGCTCACCACCGACTAGCGTGGGGACAAATGAGCAGTTCATC. This gives the protein CASSPPTSVGTNEQFI.

This clonotype was observed many times. The chain combines TRBV20-1 with TRBJ2-7; D is possibly TRBD2 (6 bases). The CDR3 runs 16 residues. With 6 bases removed from V and 5 bases from J, the gap between germline ends came to 26 bases. Germline V gene data show CDR1 as DFQATT and CDR2 as SNEGSKA (reference sequence). In nucleotides, the CDR3 is TGCAGTGCCCGTCACTTGGGGGGTCGTATCGCCGACGAGCAGTACTTC. It translates to CSARHLGGRIADEQYF.

This clonotype occurred a few times. This chain joins TRBV5-1 and TRBJ2-2; maybe TRBD2 (5 bases). CDR1 and CDR2 from the germline V gene are SGHRS and YFSETQ. The CDR3 totals 15 residues. V lost 0 bases and J lost 5, with 11 bases in between. As DNA, the CDR3 is TGCGCCAGCAGCTTGGTGGCGGGTGCGACCGGGGAGCTGTTTTTT. The encoded protein is CASSLVAGATGELFF.

The sample holds a few counts of this clonotype. The rearrangement uses TRBV12-3 or TRBV12-4 and TRBJ2-7; the match to TRBD1 covers 11 bases. The CDR3 loop spans 14 amino acids. V was clipped by 6 bases and J by 5 bases; unmatched bases: 6. Written as DNA, the CDR3 is TGTGCCAGCAGGGACAGGGGGCGAAAGGACGAGCAGTACTTC. This sequence encodes CASRDRGRKDEQYF.

At least ten counts were recorded for this clonotype. The rearrangement uses TRBV11-2 and TRBJ2-1; D is possibly TRBD2 (5 bases). Germline V gives CDR1 SGHAT, CDR2 FQNNGV. The CDR3 extends over 16 amino acids. Trimming stripped 2 bases from V and 2 bases from J, with 13 bases between. CDR3 bases: TGTGCCAGCAGCTTACAACCCGGAGGACCCTACAATGAGCAGTTCTTC. Its translation: CASSLQPGGPYNEQFF.

The chain employs TRBV10-2 and TRBJ2-3, with a possible D match to TRBD1 (6 bases). V was cut by 6 bases and J by 2 bases, with 12 bases left in between. In germline, CDR1 is WSHSY, CDR2 SAAADI. The CDR3 is made up of 14 amino acids. The CDR3 is CASRGGLVTDTQYF. As DNA, the CDR3 is TGCGCCAGCAGAGGGGGTCTTGTCACAGATACGCAGTATTTT.

This clonotype came up a few times. The chain links TRBV27 to TRBJ1-2; 8 bases align to TRBD1. V trimming: 3 bases; J trimming: 8 bases; junction bases outside the gene matches: 17. This CDR3 has 17 residues. Germline assignment: CDR1 MNHEY and CDR2 SMNVEV (reference sequence). The CDR3 DNA sequence: TGTGCCAGCAGTTTTAGGGGACCACAGGGGGTCTCGTACGGCTACACCTTC. It translates to CASSFRGPQGVSYGYTF.

This clonotype appeared a few times. The chain combines TRBV6-5 with TRBJ2-7; tentatively, D is TRBD1 (7 bases). V was clipped by 0 bases and J by 1 base, with 13 bases between them. In germline, CDR1 is MNHEY, CDR2 SVGAGI. The CDR3 consists of 16 residues. The CDR3 protein is CASSYSRTGGSYEQYF. The CDR3, as DNA: TGTGCCAGCAGTTACTCGCGGACAGGAGGGTCCTACGAGCAGTACTTC.